One and the same sample provided the 25 T cell receptor beta chains below, sequenced in a study of blood T cell repertoires in COVID-19. Sequencing was performed with immunoSEQ multiplex PCR; in TCRdb, only in-frame clones are kept and a portion is missing. The data contain almost 250,000 clones, roughly 86% of them seen just once; the ten biggest clones take up roughly 1.6%. Material: PBMCs or T cells enriched from blood (not recorded which). Receptors were obtained from a woman in her forties or fifties who had recovered from COVID-19.

This clone has a single count. This sequence joins TRBV10-3 and TRBJ1-4; D gene unclear. The germline V gene has CDR1 ENHRY and CDR2 SYGVKD. With 8 bases removed from V and 3 bases from J, the gap between germline ends came to 10 bases. This CDR3 contains 13 residues. The CDR3, as DNA: TGTGCCATCTCCCGCGTTTCTAATGAAAAACTGTTTTTT. Translating it yields CAISRVSNEKLFF.

The chain combines TRBV19 with TRBJ1-5, with D possibly matching TRBD1 (6 bases). V dropped 1 base and J dropped 8 bases, with 18 bases sitting between them. Germline V gene sequence: CDR1 LNHDA, CDR2 SQIVND (reference sequence). The CDR3 spans 16 residues. The CDR3 DNA follows: TGTGCCAGTAGTATAGGTCAGACAGGCGGTGGGGAGCCCCAGCATTTT. As protein: CASSIGQTGGGEPQHF.

The CDR3 nucleotides are TGTGCCAGCAGCCCAGGGGGCCGTGGCTACACCTTC. This codes for CASSPGGRGYTF. The chain is built from TRBV5-6 and TRBJ1-2; 8 bases are shared with TRBD1. Germline CDR1 and CDR2: SGHDT and YYEEEE. The J segment lost 7 bases and the V segment lost 4 bases, leaving 3 bases of the junction unmatched. This CDR3 region has 12 residues.

In the case of this clone: The sample contains more than one DNA sequence encoding this CDR3. The chain joins TRBV12-3 or TRBV12-4 to TRBJ1-1; no reliable D call. There are 12 residues in the CDR3. Trimming removed 3 bases from V and 2 bases from J, with 4 bases in between. The CDR3 DNA is TGTGCCAGCAGTTTGCGTAACACTGAAGCTTTCTTT. It specifies CASSLRNTEAFF.

The gene calls are TRBV18 and TRBJ2-7; no clear D gene. From germline, CDR1 is KGHSH and CDR2 LQKENI. The CDR3 length is 15 residues. V was pared by 1 base and J by 0 bases, with 10 bases between. This chain's CDR3 is CASSPLTESSYEQYF. As DNA, the CDR3 is TGTGCCAGCTCACCACTTACGGAGAGCTCCTACGAGCAGTACTTC.

The chain links TRBV6-5 to TRBJ2-1; 8 bases line up with TRBD2. J was trimmed by 4 bases and V by 7 bases; bases with no gene match: 9. The germline V gene has CDR1 MNHEY and CDR2 SVGAGI. CDR3 length: 15 amino acids. DNA of the CDR3: TGTGCCAGCAAGGTCAGCGGGAGTGGGTACAATGAGCAGTTCTTC. This codes for CASKVSGSGYNEQFF.

The chain links TRBV5-4 to TRBJ2-7; possible D gene TRBD1, 5 bases. CDR1 SGHNT and CDR2 YYREEE come from the germline V gene (reference sequence). V dropped 0 bases and J dropped 2 bases, with 15 bases sitting between them. The CDR3 is 16 amino acids. The CDR3 sequence: CASSLAGGRVTYEQYF. The CDR3 DNA reads TGTGCCAGCAGCTTGGCCGGTGGCAGGGTGACCTACGAGCAGTACTTC.

The genes are TRBV7-8 and TRBJ1-6; D is possibly TRBD1 (6 bases). CDR3 length: 14 amino acids. Germline CDR1 and CDR2: SGHVS and FQNEAQ. V was trimmed by 5 bases and J by 11 bases, leaving 16 bases between them. The CDR3 DNA is TGTGCCAGCAGCAAGACAGGCCCCTCGGCACCCCTCCACTTT. Translated, it gives CASSKTGPSAPLHF.

V is TRBV6-2 or TRBV6-3 and J is TRBJ1-5; no clear D gene. The CDR3 loop spans 14 amino acids. Germline CDR1 reads MNHEY; CDR2 reads SVGEGT. V lost 2 bases and J lost 4, with 9 bases in between. CDR3 sequence: CASSYMAFNQPQHF. The CDR3, as DNA: TGTGCCAGCAGTTACATGGCTTTTAATCAGCCCCAGCATTTT.

This chain connects TRBV6-7 to TRBJ1-1; no clear D. TRBV6-7 is designated an ORF whose function remains uncertain. This CDR3 has 17 residues. Trimming took off 5 bases at V and 1 base at J, with 20 bases between the two ends. CDR3 bases: TGTGCCAGCAGTCAGACGGCGAGGTTCGGCCCGAACACTGAAGCTTTCTTT. Translation gives CASSQTARFGPNTEAFF.

The rearrangement links TRBV5-4 to TRBJ2-3; D remains unclear. The V end lost 1 base, the J end lost 6 bases, and 15 bases lay between the germline ends. The CDR3 has 15 amino acids. Per germline, CDR1 SGHNT and CDR2 YYREEE (reference sequence). CDR3 region: CASSLTDKPWDTQYF. CDR3 DNA sequence: TGTGCCAGCAGCTTGACAGACAAACCTTGGGATACGCAGTATTTT.

This rearrangement joins TRBV5-4 to TRBJ2-1; TRBD2 agrees at 11 bases. This CDR3 spans 15 amino acids. CDR1 is SGHNT, CDR2 YYREEE, per germline (reference sequence). V shed 1 base and J 7 bases; nucleotides not matched to a gene: 4. The CDR3 DNA follows: TGTGCCAGCAGCTTGACTAGCGGGAGCGCGAATGAGCAGTTCTTC. It translates to CASSLTSGSANEQFF. The full variable domain, rest sourced from reference TRBV5-4 and TRBJ2-1, is ETGVTQSPTHLIKTRGQQVTLRCSSQSGHNTVSWYQQALGQGPQFIFQYYREEENGRGNFPPRFSGLQFPNYSSELNVNALELDDSALYLCASSLTSGSANEQFFGPGTRLTVL.

The chain employs TRBV7-9 and TRBJ1-2; the D gene is possibly TRBD1 (6 bases). CDR1 and CDR2 (germline): SEHNR, FQNEAQ (reference sequence). V lost 5 bases and J lost 7, with 14 bases in between. The CDR3 runs 13 residues. In nucleotides, the CDR3 is TGTGCCAGCAGCCCCTACAGGGTTGCTGGCTACACCTTC. Its translation: CASSPYRVAGYTF. Complete variable domain (other parts from reference TRBV7-9 and TRBJ1-2): DTGVSQNPRHKITKRGQNVTFRCDPISEHNRLYWYRQTLGQGPEFLTYFQNEAQLEKSRLLSDRFSAERPKGSFSTLEIQRTEQGDSAMYLCASSPYRVAGYTFGSGTRLTVV.

This clone occurred once. The CDR3: CASSLQDRASGSPLHF. In nucleotides, the CDR3 is TGCGCCAGCAGCTTGCAGGACAGGGCATCGGGTTCACCCCTCCACTTT. The chain links TRBV5-1 to TRBJ1-6; TRBD1 matches at 8 bases. The CDR3 extends over 16 amino acids. Germline values: CDR1 SGHRS, CDR2 YFSETQ. The ends lost 1 base at V and 9 bases at J; junction bases unmatched: 9.

This clone was picked up a small number of times. The chain couples TRBV2 to TRBJ1-3, with a tentative D call TRBD1 (6 bases). V shed 2 bases and J shed 0 bases, with 8 bases lying between them. The germline V gene encodes CDR1 SNHLY and CDR2 FYNNEI. The CDR3 is made up of 15 amino acids. The CDR3 region is CASSEMTGSGNTIYF. DNA for the CDR3: TGTGCCAGCAGTGAAATGACAGGCTCTGGAAACACCATATATTTT. The full variable domain, its missing parts supplied by reference TRBV2 and TRBJ1-3, is EPEVTQTPSHQVTQMGQEVILRCVPISNHLYFYWYRQILGQKVEFLVSFYNNEISEKSEIFDDQFSVERPDGSNFTLKIRSTKLEDSAMYFCASSEMTGSGNTIYFGEGSWLTVV.

Turning to this clone: The same CDR3 can be traced to other DNA sequences in this sample. The V call is TRBV7-2, the J call TRBJ1-5, with D perhaps matching TRBD1 (5 bases). CDR3 size: 15 residues. Germline V gene sequence: CDR1 SGHTA, CDR2 FQGNSA. The V gene lost 1 base and the J gene lost 1 base, with 8 bases spanning the gap. The DNA of the CDR3 is TGTGCCAGCAGCTTAGTTGGGGGGAGCAATCAGCCCCAGCATTTT. It is translated as CASSLVGGSNQPQHF.

V and J are TRBV28 and TRBJ2-1, with 8 bases fitting TRBD2. The V gene's germline CDR1 is MDHEN and CDR2 SYDVKM. This CDR3 is built from 14 residues. In DNA, the CDR3 is TGTGCTAACTCTTTAGCGGGAAATTTCAATGAGCAGTTCTTC. It encodes CANSLAGNFNEQFF. Using reference TRBV28 and TRBJ2-1 for the parts outside the CDR3, the full variable domain is DVKVTQSSRYLVKRTGEKVFLECVQDMDHENMFWYRQDPGLGLRLIYFSYDVKMKEKGDIPEGYSVSREKKERFSLILESASTNQTSMYLCANSLAGNFNEQFFGPGTRLTVL.

V usage is TRBV7-9 and J usage is TRBJ2-2; 8 bases are a match to TRBD1. The CDR3 consists of 15 residues. The V gene end was trimmed by 6 bases and the J gene end by 4 bases; junction bases not matched to a gene: 7. Germline loops: CDR1 SEHNR, CDR2 FQNEAQ (reference sequence). The CDR3 nucleotides are TGTGCCAGCAGGCGACAGGGGATAAGCACCGGGGAGCTGTTTTTT. Amino acid sequence: CASRRQGISTGELFF.

The gene calls are TRBV5-5 and TRBJ1-5; TRBD1 matches at 7 bases. The germline gives CDR1 SGHKS, CDR2 YYEKEE (reference sequence). With 4 bases clipped from V and 0 bases from J, the junction kept 7 bases outside the gene matches. The CDR3 has 16 residues. The CDR3 region has the DNA TGTGCCAGCAGCCAAGACCAGGGGGATAGCAATCAGCCCCAGCATTTT. This translates into CASSQDQGDSNQPQHF.

V is TRBV9 and J is TRBJ2-1; TRBD2 matches 7 bases. From germline, CDR1 is SGDLS and CDR2 YYNGEE. CDR3 length: 13 residues. J was trimmed by 9 bases and V by 1 base; bases with no gene match: 4. The CDR3 loop reads CASSVSREGEQFF. CDR3 nucleotides: TGTGCCAGCAGCGTATCTAGGGAGGGTGAGCAGTTCTTC.

This clone has a handful of counts. J is TRBJ1-5 and V is TRBV10-3; D perhaps matches TRBD1 (5 bases). V was clipped by 1 base and J by 3 bases, with 7 bases between them. There are 14 residues in the CDR3. Germline-derived CDR1 and CDR2 are ENHRY and SYGVKD. CDR3 residues: CAISEFRVNQPQHF. The CDR3 DNA is TGTGCCATCAGTGAGTTCAGGGTCAATCAGCCCCAGCATTTT.

The CDR3 is CALAWSYGYTF. The CDR3 nucleotides read TGTGCCTTAGCATGGAGCTATGGCTACACCTTC. The J gene is TRBJ1-2, the V gene TRBV28, with D unclear. Per germline, CDR1 MDHEN and CDR2 SYDVKM. There are 11 residues in the CDR3. V lost 11 bases and J 4 bases, leaving 11 bases between the germline ends.

This chain connects TRBV6-5 to TRBJ1-2, with TRBD1 matching 7 bases. The CDR3 is made up of 12 amino acids. The V gene end was trimmed by 8 bases and the J gene end by 8 bases; junction bases not matched to a gene: 8. Per germline, CDR1 MNHEY and CDR2 SVGAGI. The CDR3 region has the DNA TGTGCCAGCTCTCAGGGGGTACAGGGCTACACCTTC. As protein: CASSQGVQGYTF.

This chain uses TRBV6-2 or TRBV6-3 with TRBJ2-2; D is perhaps TRBD2 (5 bases). The V end lost 0 bases, the J end lost 6 bases, and 17 bases lay between the germline ends. This CDR3 has 17 residues. Per germline, CDR1 MNHEY and CDR2 SVGEGT. The CDR3 spells CASSYSSLASGAGELFF. The CDR3 nucleotides are TGTGCCAGCAGTTACTCATCGCTAGCAAGTGGGGCCGGGGAGCTGTTTTTT.

The chain carries TRBV2 and TRBJ2-3, with D maybe TRBD1 (6 bases). This CDR3 is built from 12 residues. Trimming pared 7 bases from V and 5 bases from J, leaving 10 bases between. CDR1 is SNHLY, CDR2 FYNNEI, per germline. CDR3: CASNPTGDTQYF. The CDR3, as DNA: TGTGCCAGCAACCCGACAGGAGATACGCAGTATTTT.